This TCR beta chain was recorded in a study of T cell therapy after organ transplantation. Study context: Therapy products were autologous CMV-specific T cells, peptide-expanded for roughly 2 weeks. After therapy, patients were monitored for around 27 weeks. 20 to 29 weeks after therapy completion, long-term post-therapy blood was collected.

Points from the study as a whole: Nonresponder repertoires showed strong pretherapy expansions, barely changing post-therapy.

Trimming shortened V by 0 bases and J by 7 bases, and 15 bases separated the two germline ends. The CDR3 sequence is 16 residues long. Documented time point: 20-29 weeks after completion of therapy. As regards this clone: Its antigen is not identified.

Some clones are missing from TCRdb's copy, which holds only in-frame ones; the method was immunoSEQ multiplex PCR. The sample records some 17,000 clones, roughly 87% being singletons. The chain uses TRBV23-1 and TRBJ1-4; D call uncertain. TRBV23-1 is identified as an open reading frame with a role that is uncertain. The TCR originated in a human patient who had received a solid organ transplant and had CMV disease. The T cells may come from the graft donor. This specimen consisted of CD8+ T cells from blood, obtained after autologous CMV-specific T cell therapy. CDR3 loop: CASSQSERQAGEKLFF. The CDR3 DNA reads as TGCGCCAGCAGTCAATCGGAGCGGCAAGCGGGTGAAAAACTGTTTTTT.